Below are 11 T cell receptor beta chains sequenced from a single sample in a study of blood T cells in healthy people across ages (dated by TCRdb to the mid-2010s). The receptor library was made with 5' RACE. The instrument was an Illumina HiSeq 2500. A second about 7 to 11 cycle PCR used a sample-barcoded 5' primer and a J-beta primer mix. The public reads were run again by TCRdb, first through fastp at Q25 and then through MiXCR, and only productive beta chains were kept. Identical CDR3 proteins give one entry, which carries the most common genes and DNA. The sample table records 650,000 to 900,000 distinct CDR3 sequences; 60% to 80% of these occur just once. 28% of the sample rests with the top ten. The sample was blood. The receptors here all came from a man younger than 40 in good health.

The J gene is TRBJ1-6, the V gene TRBV5-4, with D possibly being TRBD1 (5 bases). V lost 0 bases and J 7 bases, leaving 11 bases between the germline ends. CDR1 SGHNT and CDR2 YYREEE come from the germline V gene (reference sequence). The CDR3 consists of 15 residues. The CDR3 loop is CASSLEGRQNSPLHF. In DNA, the CDR3 is TGTGCCAGCAGCTTGGAGGGTAGACAGAATTCACCCCTCCACTTT.

This clonotype showed up just a few times. This CDR3 reads CSLKTPLYNEQFF. The CDR3 DNA reads as TGCAGCCTAAAGACTCCCCTCTACAATGAGCAGTTCTTC. V usage is TRBV29-1 and J usage is TRBJ2-1, with D uncertain. CDR3 size: 13 residues. V dropped 8 bases and J dropped 3 bases, with 14 bases sitting between them. The V gene's germline CDR1 is SQVTM and CDR2 ANQGSEA.

This chain links TRBV6-5 with TRBJ2-7; D might be TRBD1 (5 bases). The CDR3 length is 16 residues. Trimming removed 5 bases at V and 2 bases at J, with 19 bases between. Germline-derived CDR1 and CDR2 are MNHEY and SVGAGI. CDR3 DNA sequence: TGTGCCAGCAGTACTCAGTTCATCGCAGGGACCTACGAGCAGTACTTC. Residues: CASSTQFIAGTYEQYF.

About this clonotype itself: The junction departs from the called germline gene at one end, perhaps through a read error. This chain connects TRBV14 to TRBJ1-2, with a weak D call TRBD1 (6 bases). CDR1 is SGHDN, CDR2 FVKESK, per germline. The length of the CDR3 is 15 residues. CDR3: CASSQGSTGQYGYTF. The CDR3 bases are TGTGCCAGCAGCCAAGGCTCGACGGGACAATATGGTTACACCTTC.

The chain couples TRBV28 to TRBJ2-3; TRBD1 is a possible D gene (5 bases). V lost 3 bases and J 2 bases, leaving 12 bases between the germline ends. CDR1 is MDHEN and CDR2 is SYDVKM in the germline V gene. The CDR3 contains 15 residues. The CDR3 is CASSLGRSHTDTQYF. As DNA, the CDR3 is TGTGCCAGCAGTTTGGGGCGGAGTCACACAGATACGCAGTATTTT.

This chain links TRBV29-1 with TRBJ2-7; TRBD1 agrees at 10 bases. CDR3 length equals 12 residues. Germline CDR1 and CDR2: SQVTM and ANQGSEA. With 7 bases clipped from V and 5 bases from J, the junction kept 5 bases outside the gene matches. CDR3 DNA sequence: TGCAGCGCTAGACAGGGGGCCGACGAGCAGTACTTC. Its translation is CSARQGADEQYF.

The rearrangement links TRBV12-3 or TRBV12-4 to TRBJ2-4; D ambiguous. The end of the DNA fits TRBJ2-7 better, so the J call may be wrong. The CDR3 is made up of 13 amino acids. The CDR3 region is CASSFIQKYEQYF. The CDR3 DNA sequence: TGTGCCAGCAGTTTTATTCAGAAATACGAGCAGTACTTC.

The chain has TRBV20-1 and TRBJ2-7; D is perhaps TRBD1 (6 bases). The V and J ends lost 0 bases and 4 bases respectively, with 16 bases between them. This CDR3 is 15 amino acids long. The germline V gene encodes CDR1 DFQATT and CDR2 SNEGSKA (reference sequence). The CDR3 DNA is TGCAGTGCTAGAGACGGTGAACAGGGCGTATACGAGCAGTACTTC. This translates into CSARDGEQGVYEQYF.

This clonotype occurred a few times. The gene calls are TRBV13 and TRBJ2-5; 12 bases are a match to TRBD2. J lost 4 bases, V lost 1 base, and 4 bases had no gene match. This CDR3 region has 16 residues. The V gene's germline CDR1 is PRHDT and CDR2 FYEKMQ (reference sequence). CDR3 sequence (DNA): TGTGCCAGCAGCTTAGTCGGGACTAGCGGGCGAGAGACCCAGTACTTC. Translation: CASSLVGTSGRETQYF.

This clonotype was counted only a few times. The gene calls are TRBV5-1 and TRBJ2-5; TRBD2 matches at 12 bases. V was pared by 0 bases and J by 2 bases, with 2 bases of the junction left unmatched. The CDR3 is 16 residues long. Per germline, CDR1 SGHRS and CDR2 YFSETQ. CDR3 loop: CASSLETSGGQETQYF. In DNA form, the CDR3 reads TGCGCCAGCAGCTTGGAGACTAGCGGGGGACAAGAGACCCAGTACTTC.

V and J are TRBV29-1 and TRBJ2-3, with TRBD1 identical over 9 bases. V shed 6 bases, J shed 2 bases, and the junction held 3 bases outside the gene matches. Germline CDR1 is SQVTM and CDR2 is ANQGSEA. This CDR3 contains 13 residues. The CDR3: CSVWTGDTDTQYF. Here the CDR3 DNA reads TGCAGCGTCTGGACAGGGGACACAGATACGCAGTATTTT.